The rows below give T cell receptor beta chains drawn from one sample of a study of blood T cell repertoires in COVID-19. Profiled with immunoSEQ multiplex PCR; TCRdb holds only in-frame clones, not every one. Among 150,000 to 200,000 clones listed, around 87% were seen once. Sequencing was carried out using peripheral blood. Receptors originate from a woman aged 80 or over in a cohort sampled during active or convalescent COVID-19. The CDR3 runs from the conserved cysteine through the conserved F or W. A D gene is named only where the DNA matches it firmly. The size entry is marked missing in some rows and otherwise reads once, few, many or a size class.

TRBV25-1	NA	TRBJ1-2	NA	CASSDTTYNGYTF	TGTGCCAGCAGTGATACTACATACAATGGCTACACCTTC
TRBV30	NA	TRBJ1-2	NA	CAWSYAREYGYTF	TGTGCCTGGAGCTATGCCAGGGAATATGGCTACACCTTC
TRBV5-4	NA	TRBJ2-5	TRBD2	CASSPPSGRSQETQYF	TGTGCCAGCAGCCCCCCAAGCGGGAGAAGTCAAGAGACCCAGTACTTC
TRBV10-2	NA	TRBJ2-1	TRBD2	CASSTSGSGNEQFF	TGCGCCAGCAGTACTAGCGGGAGTGGCAATGAGCAGTTCTTC
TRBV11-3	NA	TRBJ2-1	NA	CASSFFPTGIEQFF	TGTGCCAGCAGCTTTTTCCCCACAGGGATTGAGCAGTTCTTC
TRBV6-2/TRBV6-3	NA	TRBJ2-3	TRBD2	CASSFRLAPTDTQYF	TGTGCCAGCAGTTTCCGACTAGCTCCCACAGATACGCAGTATTTT
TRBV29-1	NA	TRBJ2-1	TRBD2	CSVDGTSGLYNEQFF	TGCAGCGTTGATGGGACTAGCGGGCTATACAATGAGCAGTTCTTC
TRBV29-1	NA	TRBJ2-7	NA	CSVGGTGTYEQYF	TGCAGCGTTGGCGGCACAGGTACCTACGAGCAGTACTTC
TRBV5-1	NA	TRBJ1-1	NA	CASSPTLANTEAFF	TGCGCCAGCAGCCCAACATTGGCGAACACTGAAGCTTTCTTT
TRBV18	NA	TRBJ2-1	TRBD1	CASSPRGTGGNEQFF	TGTGCCAGCTCACCACGGGGGACAGGGGGTAATGAGCAGTTCTTC
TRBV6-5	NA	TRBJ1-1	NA	CASSLSRVTEAFF	TGTGCCAGCAGCCTCTCCCGAGTCACTGAAGCTTTCTTT
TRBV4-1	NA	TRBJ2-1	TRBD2	CASSQVLGLAGVGEQFF	TGCGCCAGCAGCCAAGTATTGGGACTAGCGGGAGTCGGTGAGCAGTTCTTC
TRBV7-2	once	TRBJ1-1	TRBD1	CATQGGNTEAFF	TGTGCCACCCAGGGGGGGAACACTGAAGCTTTCTTT
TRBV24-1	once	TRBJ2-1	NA	CATSDLLADNEQFF	TGTGCCACCAGTGATTTGCTGGCGGACAATGAGCAGTTCTTC
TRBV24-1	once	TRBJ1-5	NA	CATRHLGRTAWGDNQPQHF	TGTGCCACCAGACACTTGGGCCGGACGGCTTGGGGGGATAATCAGCCCCAGCATTTT
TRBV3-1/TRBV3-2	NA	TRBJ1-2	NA	CASSHHREDGYTF	TGTGCCAGCAGCCATCACAGGGAAGATGGCTACACCTTC
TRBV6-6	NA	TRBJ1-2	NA	CASSQATGNPDHGYTF	TGTGCCAGCAGTCAAGCTACAGGAAACCCAGACCATGGCTACACCTTC
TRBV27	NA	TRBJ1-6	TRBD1	CASSGPAGGNSYNSPLHF	TGTGCCAGCAGTGGCCCGGCAGGGGGCAACTCCTATAATTCACCCCTCCACTTT
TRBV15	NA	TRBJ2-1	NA	CATSRGELPDDRFF	TGTGCCACCAGCAGAGGGGAGCTGCCCGATGATCGGTTCTTC
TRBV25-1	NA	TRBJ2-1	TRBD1	CASSGTWAGGNEQFF	TGTGCCAGCAGTGGGACGTGGGCAGGGGGCAATGAGCAGTTCTTC
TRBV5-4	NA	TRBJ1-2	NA	CASSLKGTPAGYGYTF	TGTGCCAGCAGCTTGAAAGGGACTCCGGCGGGTTATGGCTACACCTTC
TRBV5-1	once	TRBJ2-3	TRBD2	CASSRTSGNTDTQYF	TGCGCCAGCAGCCGGACTAGCGGGAATACAGATACGCAGTATTTT
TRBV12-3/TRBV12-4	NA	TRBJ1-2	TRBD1	CASSFGRGFGYTF	TGTGCCAGCAGTTTCGGCAGGGGGTTTGGCTACACCTTC
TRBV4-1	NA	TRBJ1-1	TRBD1	CASSQVGQGKSTEAFF	TGCGCCAGCAGCCAAGTCGGACAGGGGAAATCCACTGAAGCTTTCTTT
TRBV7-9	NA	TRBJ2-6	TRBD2	CASSLASGIYSGANVLTF	TGTGCCAGCAGCTTGGCTAGCGGGATCTACTCTGGGGCCAACGTCCTGACTTTC
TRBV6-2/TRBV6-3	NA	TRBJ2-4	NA	CASSPQVWGGGIDIQYF	TGTGCCAGCAGTCCCCAGGTGTGGGGGGGCGGAATAGACATTCAGTACTTC
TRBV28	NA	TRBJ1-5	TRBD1	CASSRDRGRQPQHF	TGTGCCAGCAGCCGGGACAGGGGTCGTCAGCCCCAGCATTTT
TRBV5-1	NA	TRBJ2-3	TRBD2	CASSLALAGEFTDTQYF	TGCGCCAGCAGCTTGGCACTAGCGGGAGAATTCACAGATACGCAGTATTTT
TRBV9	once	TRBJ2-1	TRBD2	CASSSHQTSGRSYNEQFF	TGTGCCAGCAGCTCCCACCAGACTAGCGGGAGATCCTACAATGAGCAGTTCTTC
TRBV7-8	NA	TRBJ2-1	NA	CASSLRQRPSGRPQFF	TGTGCCAGCAGCTTGAGGCAGCGGCCAAGCGGGCGCCCCCAGTTCTTC
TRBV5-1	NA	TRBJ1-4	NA	CASSLDSTNEKLFF	TGCGCCAGCAGCTTGGACAGCACTAATGAAAAACTGTTTTTT
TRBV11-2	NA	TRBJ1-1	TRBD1	CASVLTGKSTEAFF	TGTGCCAGCGTCCTGACAGGGAAGAGCACTGAAGCTTTCTTT
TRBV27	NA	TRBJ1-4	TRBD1	CASSNTGGFGKLFF	TGTGCCAGCAGTAATACAGGGGGCTTCGGGAAACTGTTTTTT
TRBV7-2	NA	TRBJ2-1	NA	CASSLGRGGYNEQFF	TGTGCCAGCAGCTTAGGGAGGGGGGGGTACAATGAGCAGTTCTTC
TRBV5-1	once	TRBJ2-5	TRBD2	CASSLPSGYQETQYF	TGCGCCAGCAGCTTGCCTAGCGGGTACCAAGAGACCCAGTACTTC
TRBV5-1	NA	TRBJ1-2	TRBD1	CASSHGQGNYGYTF	TGCGCCAGCAGCCACGGACAGGGGAACTATGGCTACACCTTC
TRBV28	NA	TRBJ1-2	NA	CASHSQGLGGYTF	TGTGCCAGCCATAGCCAGGGGTTAGGTGGCTACACCTTC
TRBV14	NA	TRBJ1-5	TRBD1	CASSQNRGGPQHF	TGTGCCAGCAGCCAGAACAGGGGCGGCCCCCAGCATTTT
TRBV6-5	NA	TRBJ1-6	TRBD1	CASSRGSNSPLHF	TGTGCCAGCAGCAGGGGGAGTAATTCACCCCTCCACTTT
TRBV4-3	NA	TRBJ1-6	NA	CASSHRTVDSPLHF	TGCGCCAGCAGCCATCGGACAGTGGATTCACCCCTCCACTTT
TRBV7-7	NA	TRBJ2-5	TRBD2	CASSPSSGTSGETQYF	TGTGCCAGCAGCCCATCCTCCGGGACTAGCGGGGAGACCCAGTACTTC